The clone carrying this T cell receptor (beta chain) was detected only a few times. The source of the sample is a study of beta chain features in type 1 diabetes. Germline V gene sequence: CDR1 SGHTA, CDR2 FQGNSA. V lost 1 base to trimming and J lost 7 bases, with 10 bases between them. The CDR3 is 13 residues long. The authors reverse transcribed all of the isolated RNA, so sequencing captured expressed TCRB transcripts. Method: immunoSEQ multiplex PCR; TCRdb's copy keeps in-frame clones and lacks some. This table has roughly 370,000 clones, 14% appearing once. The sample was naive CD4+ T cells from blood. The receptor was derived from a man aged 25-40 years in good health. This chain links TRBV7-2 with TRBJ1-2, with no clear D. The CDR3 DNA reads TGTGCCAGCAGCTTAGTCTTGCGTGGTGGCTACACCTTC. The encoded protein is CASSLVLRGGYTF.